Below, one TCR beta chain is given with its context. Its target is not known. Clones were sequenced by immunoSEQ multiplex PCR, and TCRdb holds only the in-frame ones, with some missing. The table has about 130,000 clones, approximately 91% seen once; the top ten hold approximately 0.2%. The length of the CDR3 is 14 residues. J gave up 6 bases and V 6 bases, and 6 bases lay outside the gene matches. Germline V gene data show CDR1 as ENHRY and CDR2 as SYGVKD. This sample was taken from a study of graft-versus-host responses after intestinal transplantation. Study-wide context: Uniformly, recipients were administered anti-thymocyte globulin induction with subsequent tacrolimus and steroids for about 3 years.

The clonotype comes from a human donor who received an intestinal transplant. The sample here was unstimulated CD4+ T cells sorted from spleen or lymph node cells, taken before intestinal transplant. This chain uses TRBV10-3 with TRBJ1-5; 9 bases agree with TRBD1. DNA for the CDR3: TGTGCCATCAGCCTTGGACAGGGGCGTCAGCCCCAGCATTTT. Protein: CAISLGQGRQPQHF.